The T cell receptor (beta chain) under discussion was sequenced for a study of early T cells in non-severe SARS-CoV-2 infection. Study-wide results and caveats: Comparison of clonotypes with VDJdb favored anti-spike CD8 responses while missing private and CD4 specificities.

With 6 bases clipped from V and 7 bases from J, the junction kept 7 bases outside the gene matches. The CDR3 runs to 14 residues. The germline V gene encodes CDR1 MNHEY and CDR2 SVGAGI. Attachment of unique molecular identifiers was made to individual cDNA molecules. Each CDR3 protein is one row after TCRdb ran MiXCR on the 5' RACE reads. Here the sample spans tens of thousands of distinct CDR3 sequences, roughly a tenth being singletons. Comment on this clonotype: Its cognate antigen is unknown.

The TCR comes from an adult who was a healthcare worker with PCR-confirmed SARS-CoV-2 infection or an uninfected control (not recorded which). The specimen was whole blood, collected at baseline. This sequence joins TRBV6-5 and TRBJ1-1, with 11 bases lining up with TRBD1. CDR3 amino acids: CASSPRDRGFEAFF. CDR3 DNA sequence: TGTGCCAGCAGCCCCCGGGACAGGGGGTTTGAAGCTTTCTTT.